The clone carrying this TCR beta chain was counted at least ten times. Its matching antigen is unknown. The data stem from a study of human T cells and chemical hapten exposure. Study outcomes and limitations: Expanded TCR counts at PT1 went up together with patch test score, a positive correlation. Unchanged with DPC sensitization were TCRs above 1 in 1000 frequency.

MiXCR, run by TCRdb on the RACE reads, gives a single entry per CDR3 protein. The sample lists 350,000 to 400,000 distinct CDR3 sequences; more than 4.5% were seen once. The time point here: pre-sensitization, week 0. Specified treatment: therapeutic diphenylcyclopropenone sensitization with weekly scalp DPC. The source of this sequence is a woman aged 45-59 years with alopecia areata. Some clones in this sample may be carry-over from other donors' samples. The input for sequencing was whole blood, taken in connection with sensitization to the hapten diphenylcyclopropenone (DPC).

CDR3: CASRPLAYRTGTLAYNEQFF. DNA for the CDR3: TGTGCCAGCAGACCCCTAGCCTACAGGACCGGGACTCTTGCCTACAATGAGCAGTTCTTC. The J gene is TRBJ2-1, the V gene TRBV6-1; a possible D gene is TRBD2 (6 bases). CDR3 size: 20 residues. The germline gives CDR1 MNHNS, CDR2 SASEGT. Trimming pared 6 bases from V and 2 bases from J, leaving 29 bases between.